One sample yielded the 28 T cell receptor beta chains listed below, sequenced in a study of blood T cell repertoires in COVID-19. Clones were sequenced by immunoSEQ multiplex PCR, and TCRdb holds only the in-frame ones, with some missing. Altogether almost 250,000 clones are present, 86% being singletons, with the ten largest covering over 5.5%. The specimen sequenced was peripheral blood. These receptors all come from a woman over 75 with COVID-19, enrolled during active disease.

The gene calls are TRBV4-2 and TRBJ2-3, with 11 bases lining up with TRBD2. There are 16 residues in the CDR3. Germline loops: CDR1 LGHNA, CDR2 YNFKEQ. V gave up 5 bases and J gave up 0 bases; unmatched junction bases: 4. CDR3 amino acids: CASSARLAGSTDTQYF. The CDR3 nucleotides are TGTGCCAGCAGCGCACGACTAGCGGGAAGCACAGATACGCAGTATTTT.

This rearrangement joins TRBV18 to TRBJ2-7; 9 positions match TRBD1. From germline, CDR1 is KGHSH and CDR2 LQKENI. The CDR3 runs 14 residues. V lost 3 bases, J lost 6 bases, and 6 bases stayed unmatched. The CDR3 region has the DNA TGTGCCAGCTCACCTTCGGGACAGGGTTTCGAGCAGTACGTC. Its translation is CASSPSGQGFEQYV.

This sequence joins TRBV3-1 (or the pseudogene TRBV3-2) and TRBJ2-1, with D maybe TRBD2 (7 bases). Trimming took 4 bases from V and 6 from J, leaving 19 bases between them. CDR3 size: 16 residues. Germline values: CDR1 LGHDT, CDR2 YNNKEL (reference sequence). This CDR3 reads CASSRSEGGLRNEQFF. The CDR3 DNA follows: TGTGCCAGCAGCCGTTCAGAGGGGGGGCTTCGCAATGAGCAGTTCTTC.

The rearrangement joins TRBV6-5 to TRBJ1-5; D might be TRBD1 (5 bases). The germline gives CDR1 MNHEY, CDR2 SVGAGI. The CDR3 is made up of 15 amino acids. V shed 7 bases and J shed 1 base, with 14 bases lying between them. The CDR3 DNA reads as TGTGCCAGCAAGGCTGGACACGACAGCAATCAGCCCCAGCATTTT. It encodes CASKAGHDSNQPQHF.

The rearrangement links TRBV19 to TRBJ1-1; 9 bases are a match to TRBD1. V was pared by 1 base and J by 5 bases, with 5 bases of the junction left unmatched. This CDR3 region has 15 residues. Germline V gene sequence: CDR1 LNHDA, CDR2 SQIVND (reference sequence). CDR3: CASSIGDRVVTEAFF. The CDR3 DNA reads TGTGCCAGTAGTATAGGGGACAGGGTGGTGACTGAAGCTTTCTTT.

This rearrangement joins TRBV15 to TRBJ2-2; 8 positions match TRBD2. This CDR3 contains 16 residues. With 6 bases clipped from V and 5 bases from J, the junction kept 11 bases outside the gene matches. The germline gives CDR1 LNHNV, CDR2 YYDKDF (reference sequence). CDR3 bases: TGTGCCACCAGAAATCAACGGGGGGGCCGAACCGGGGAGCTGTTTTTT. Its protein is CATRNQRGGRTGELFF.

This CDR3 reads CASSRAGGSEKLFF. CDR3 bases: TGTGCCAGCTCAAGGGCTGGCGGGAGCGAAAAACTGTTTTTT. This chain joins TRBV18 and TRBJ1-4; no definite D call. The CDR3 sequence is 14 residues long. V was pared by 5 bases and J by 8 bases, with 15 bases between. Per the germline V gene, CDR1 is KGHSH and CDR2 is LQKENI. Combining the CDR3 with reference TRBV18 and TRBJ1-4 gives the whole variable domain NAGVMQNPRHLVRRRGQEARLRCSPMKGHSHVYWYRQLPEEGLKFMVYLQKENIIDESGMPKERFSAEFPKEGPSILRIQQVVRGDSAAYFCASSRAGGSEKLFFGSGTQLSVL.

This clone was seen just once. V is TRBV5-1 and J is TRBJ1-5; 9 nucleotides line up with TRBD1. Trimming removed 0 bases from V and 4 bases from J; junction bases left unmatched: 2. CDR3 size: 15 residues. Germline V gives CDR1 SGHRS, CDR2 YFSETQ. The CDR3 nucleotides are TGCGCCAGCAGCTTGGGTGGGACAGGGAATCAGCCCCAGCATTTT. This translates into CASSLGGTGNQPQHF.

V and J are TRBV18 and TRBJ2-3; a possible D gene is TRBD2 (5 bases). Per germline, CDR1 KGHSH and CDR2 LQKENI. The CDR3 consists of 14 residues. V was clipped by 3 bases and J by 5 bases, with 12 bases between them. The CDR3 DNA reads TGTGCCAGCTCACCGCTGGGCGGAGGAGATACGCAGTATTTT. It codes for CASSPLGGGDTQYF.

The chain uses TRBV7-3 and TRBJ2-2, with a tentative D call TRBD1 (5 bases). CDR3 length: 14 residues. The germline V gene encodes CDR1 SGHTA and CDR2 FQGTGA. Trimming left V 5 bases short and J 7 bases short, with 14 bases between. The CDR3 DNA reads TGTGCCAGCAGCCCCCAGGGTCGCGGCGGGGAGCTGTTTTTT. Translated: CASSPQGRGGELFF.

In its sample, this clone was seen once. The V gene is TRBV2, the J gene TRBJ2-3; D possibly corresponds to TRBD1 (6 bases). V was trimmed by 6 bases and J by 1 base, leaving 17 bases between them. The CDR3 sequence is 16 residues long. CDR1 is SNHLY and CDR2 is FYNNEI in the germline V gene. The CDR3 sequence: CASSPRTGLGTDTQYF. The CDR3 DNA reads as TGTGCCAGCAGCCCGAGAACAGGGTTGGGCACAGATACGCAGTATTTT.

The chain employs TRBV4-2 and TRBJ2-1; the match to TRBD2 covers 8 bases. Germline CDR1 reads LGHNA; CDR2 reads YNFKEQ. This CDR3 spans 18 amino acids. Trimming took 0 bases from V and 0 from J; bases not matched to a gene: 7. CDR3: CASSQDWSGGSSYNEQFF. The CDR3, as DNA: TGTGCCAGCAGCCAAGATTGGAGCGGGGGAAGCTCCTACAATGAGCAGTTCTTC.

As DNA, the CDR3 is TGTGCCAGCAACAAGATTGGGGGGAGGGTCACAGATACGCAGTATTTT. Translated, it gives CASNKIGGRVTDTQYF. The chain uses TRBV7-9 and TRBJ2-3; 7 nucleotides align to TRBD2. Germline V gives CDR1 SEHNR, CDR2 FQNEAQ (reference sequence). The CDR3 has 16 residues. With 7 bases clipped from V and 2 bases from J, the junction kept 12 bases outside the gene matches.

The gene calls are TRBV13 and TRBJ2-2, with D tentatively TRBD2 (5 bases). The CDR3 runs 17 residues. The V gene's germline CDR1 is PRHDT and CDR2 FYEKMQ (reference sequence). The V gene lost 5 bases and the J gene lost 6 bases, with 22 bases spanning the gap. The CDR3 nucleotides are TGTGCCAGCAGCCCGGACTCGCTAAGGGCTGTCCCCGGGGAGCTGTTTTTT. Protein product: CASSPDSLRAVPGELFF.

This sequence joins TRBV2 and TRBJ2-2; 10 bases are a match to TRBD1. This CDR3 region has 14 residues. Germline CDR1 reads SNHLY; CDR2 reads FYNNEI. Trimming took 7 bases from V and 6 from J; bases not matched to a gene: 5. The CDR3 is CASIRDRGAGELFF. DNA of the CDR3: TGTGCCAGCATTAGGGACAGGGGCGCCGGGGAGCTGTTTTTT.

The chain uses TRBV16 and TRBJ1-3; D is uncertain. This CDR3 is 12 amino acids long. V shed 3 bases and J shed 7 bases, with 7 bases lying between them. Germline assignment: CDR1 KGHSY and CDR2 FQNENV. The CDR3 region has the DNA TGTGCCAGCAGCCACGCGCCGAACACCATATATTTT. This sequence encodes CASSHAPNTIYF.

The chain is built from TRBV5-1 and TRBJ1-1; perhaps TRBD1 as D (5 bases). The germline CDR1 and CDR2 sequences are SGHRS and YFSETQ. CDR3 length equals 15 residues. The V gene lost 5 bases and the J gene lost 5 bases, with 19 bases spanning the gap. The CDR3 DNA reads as TGCGCCAGCAGGGGTACCTCAGGGATTATAACTGAAGCTTTCTTT. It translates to CASRGTSGIITEAFF.

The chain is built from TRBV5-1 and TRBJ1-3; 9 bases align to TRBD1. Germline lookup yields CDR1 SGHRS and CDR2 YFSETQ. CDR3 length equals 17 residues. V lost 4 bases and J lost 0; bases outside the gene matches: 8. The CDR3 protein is CASSLGQGPLSGNTIYF. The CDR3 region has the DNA TGCGCCAGCAGCCTCGGACAGGGGCCCCTCTCTGGAAACACCATATATTTT. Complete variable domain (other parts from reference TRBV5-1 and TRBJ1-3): KAGVTQTPRYLIKTRGQQVTLSCSPISGHRSVSWYQQTPGQGLQFLFEYFSETQRNKGNFPGRFSGRQFSNSRSEMNVSTLELGDSALYLCASSLGQGPLSGNTIYFGEGSWLTVV.

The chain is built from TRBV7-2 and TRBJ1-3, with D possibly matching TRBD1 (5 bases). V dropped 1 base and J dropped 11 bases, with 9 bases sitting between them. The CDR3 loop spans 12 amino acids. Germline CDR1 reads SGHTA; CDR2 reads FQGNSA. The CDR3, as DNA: TGTGCCAGCAGCTTAGTTCAGGGCGCCATATATTTT. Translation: CASSLVQGAIYF.

The CDR3 spells CASSQEGNAGNTIYF. The CDR3 nucleotides read TGCGCCAGCAGCCAGGAGGGTAACGCTGGAAACACCATATATTTT. The chain uses TRBV5-1 and TRBJ1-3; no clear D gene. V lost 4 bases and J 2 bases, leaving 13 bases between the germline ends. Germline lookup yields CDR1 SGHRS and CDR2 YFSETQ. This CDR3 contains 15 residues.

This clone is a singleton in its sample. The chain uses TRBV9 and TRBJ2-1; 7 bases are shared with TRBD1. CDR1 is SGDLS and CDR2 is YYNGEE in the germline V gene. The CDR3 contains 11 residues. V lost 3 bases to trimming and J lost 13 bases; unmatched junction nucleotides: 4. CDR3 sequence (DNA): TGTGCCAGCAGCGCCGGGACAGAACAGTTCTTC. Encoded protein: CASSAGTEQFF.

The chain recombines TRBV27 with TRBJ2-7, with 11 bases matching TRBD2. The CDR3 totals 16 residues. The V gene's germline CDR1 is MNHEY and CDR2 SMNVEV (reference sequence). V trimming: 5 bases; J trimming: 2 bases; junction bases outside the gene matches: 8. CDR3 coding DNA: TGTGCCAGCAGTGGGACTAGCGGCTACAGGACCTACGAGCAGTACTTC. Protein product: CASSGTSGYRTYEQYF.

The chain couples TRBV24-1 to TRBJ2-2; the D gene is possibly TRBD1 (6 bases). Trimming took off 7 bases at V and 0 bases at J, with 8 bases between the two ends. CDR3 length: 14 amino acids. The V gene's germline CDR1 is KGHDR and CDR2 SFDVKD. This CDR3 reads CATRQGPNTGELFF. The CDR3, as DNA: TGTGCCACCAGGCAGGGGCCGAACACCGGGGAGCTGTTTTTT.

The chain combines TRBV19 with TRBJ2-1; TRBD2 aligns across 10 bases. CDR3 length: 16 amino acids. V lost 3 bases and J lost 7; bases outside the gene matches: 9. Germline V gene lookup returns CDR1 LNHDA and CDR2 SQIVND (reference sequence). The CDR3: CASSILPSGGRNEQFF. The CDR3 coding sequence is TGTGCCAGTAGTATTTTGCCTAGCGGGGGAAGGAATGAGCAGTTCTTC.

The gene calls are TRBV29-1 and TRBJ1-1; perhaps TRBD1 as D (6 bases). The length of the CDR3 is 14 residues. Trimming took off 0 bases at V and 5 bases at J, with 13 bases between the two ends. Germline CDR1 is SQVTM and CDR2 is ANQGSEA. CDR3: CSVEDPQGRTEAFF. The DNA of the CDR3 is TGCAGCGTTGAAGATCCCCAGGGGCGGACTGAAGCTTTCTTT. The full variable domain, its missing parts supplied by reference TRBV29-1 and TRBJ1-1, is SAVISQKPSRDICQRGTSLTIQCQVDSQVTMMFWYRQQPGQSLTLIATANQGSEATYESGFVIDKFPISRPNLTFSTLTVSNMSPEDSSIYLCSVEDPQGRTEAFFGQGTRLTVV.

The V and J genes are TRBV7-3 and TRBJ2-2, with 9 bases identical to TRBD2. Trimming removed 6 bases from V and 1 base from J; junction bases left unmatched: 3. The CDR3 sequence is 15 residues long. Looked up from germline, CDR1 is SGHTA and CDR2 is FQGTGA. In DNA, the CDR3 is TGTGCCAGCAGACGTAGCGGGGGGAACACCGGGGAGCTGTTTTTT. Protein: CASRRSGGNTGELFF.

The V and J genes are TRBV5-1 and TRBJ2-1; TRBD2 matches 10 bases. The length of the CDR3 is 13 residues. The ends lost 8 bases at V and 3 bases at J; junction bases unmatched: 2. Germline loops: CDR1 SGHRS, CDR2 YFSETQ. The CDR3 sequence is CASERGGYNEQFF. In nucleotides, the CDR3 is TGCGCCAGTGAGCGGGGGGGCTACAATGAGCAGTTCTTC.

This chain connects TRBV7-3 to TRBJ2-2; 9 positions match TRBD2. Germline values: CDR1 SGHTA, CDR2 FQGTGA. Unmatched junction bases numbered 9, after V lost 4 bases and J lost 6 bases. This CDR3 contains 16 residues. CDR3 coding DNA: TGTGCCAGCAGCTCACAGGCGGGGGGGTCGGCCGGGGAGCTGTTTTTT. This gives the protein CASSSQAGGSAGELFF.